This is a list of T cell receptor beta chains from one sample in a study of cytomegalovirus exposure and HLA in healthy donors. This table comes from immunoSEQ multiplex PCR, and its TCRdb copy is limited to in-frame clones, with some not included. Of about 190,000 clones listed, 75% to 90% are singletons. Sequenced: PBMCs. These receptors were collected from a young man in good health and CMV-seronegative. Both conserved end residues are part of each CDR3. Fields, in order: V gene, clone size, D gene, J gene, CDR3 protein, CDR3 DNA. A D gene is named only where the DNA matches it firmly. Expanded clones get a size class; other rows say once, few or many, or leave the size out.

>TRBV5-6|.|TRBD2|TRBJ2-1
CASLLSGAPYNEQFF
TGTGCCAGCCTCCTTAGCGGGGCTCCATACAATGAGCAGTTCTTC
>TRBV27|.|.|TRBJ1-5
CASSDSPPNYSNQPQHF
TGTGCCAGCAGCGACTCCCCTCCCAACTATAGCAATCAGCCCCAGCATTTT
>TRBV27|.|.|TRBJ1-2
CASSPHPVYGYTF
TGTGCCAGCTCCCCCCACCCGGTCTATGGCTACACCTTC
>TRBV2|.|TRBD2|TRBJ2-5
CASSGGVGETQYF
TGTGCCAGCTCGGGGGGGGTTGGAGAGACCCAGTACTTC
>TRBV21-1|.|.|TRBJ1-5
CASSKVRDRASTYSNQPQHF
TGTGCCAGCAGCAAAGTCCGGGACAGGGCTTCGACTTATAGCAATCAGCCCCAGCATTTT
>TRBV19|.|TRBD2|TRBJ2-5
CASKPTGGGETQYF
TGTGCCAGCAAACCGACCGGCGGGGGAGAGACCCAGTACTTC
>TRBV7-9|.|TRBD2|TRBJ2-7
CSSSGAGWGYF
TGTTCCAGCAGCGGGGCGGGGTGGGGGTACTTC
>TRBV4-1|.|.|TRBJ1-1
CASSQERGVNTEAFF
TGCGCCAGCAGCCAAGAACGGGGAGTGAACACTGAAGCTTTCTTT
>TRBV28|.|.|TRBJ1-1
CASSLQGTEAFF
TGTGCCAGCAGTTTACAGGGCACTGAAGCTTTCTTT
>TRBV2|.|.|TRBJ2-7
CASSHDISYEQYF
TGTGCCAGCAGCCATGACATTTCCTACGAGCAGTACTTC
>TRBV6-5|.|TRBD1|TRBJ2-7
CASSYSGRQGDKQYF
TGTGCCAGCAGTTACTCGGGAAGACAGGGTGACAAGCAGTACTTC
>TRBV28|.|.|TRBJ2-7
CASTQVHSSYEQYF
TGTGCCAGCACCCAGGTCCATTCCTCCTACGAGCAGTACTTC
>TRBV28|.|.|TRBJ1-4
CASSSGNEKLFF
TGTGCCAGCAGTTCCGGGAATGAAAAACTGTTTTTT
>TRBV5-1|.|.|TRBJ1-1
CASSLGGGEMNLFF
TGCGCCAGCAGCTTGGGTGGCGGGGAAATGAACCTTTTCTTT
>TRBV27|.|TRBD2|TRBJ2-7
CASSKLLAGRALVFYEQYF
TGTGCCAGCAGCAAACTTCTAGCCGGGAGGGCTTTAGTTTTCTACGAGCAGTACTTC
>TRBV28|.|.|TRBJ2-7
CASRPAGRSRSYEQYF
TGTGCCAGCCGTCCGGCGGGCCGATCGCGGTCCTACGAGCAGTACTTC
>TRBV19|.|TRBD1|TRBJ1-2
CASKLDRGSSPYGYTF
TGTGCCAGTAAGCTGGACAGGGGATCTTCTCCCTATGGCTACACCTTC
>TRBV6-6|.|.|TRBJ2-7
CASSYTGSAFSYEQYF
TGTGCCAGCAGTTATACAGGGTCCGCCTTCTCCTACGAGCAGTACTTC
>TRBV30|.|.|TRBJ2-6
CALTGTSTGANGLTF
TGTGCCTTGACAGGGACTTCGACTGGGGCCAACGGCCTGACTTTC
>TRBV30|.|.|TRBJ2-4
CACNRASSMDIQYF
TGTGCCTGCAATAGAGCGTCGTCTATGGACATTCAGTACTTC
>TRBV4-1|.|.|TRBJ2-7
CASSQVGAAYEQYF
TGCGCCAGCAGCCAAGTTGGGGCAGCCTACGAGCAGTACTTC
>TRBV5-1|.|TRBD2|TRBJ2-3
CASRRTSGGPTDTQYF
TGCGCCAGCAGAAGGACTAGCGGGGGGCCAACAGATACGCAGTATTTT
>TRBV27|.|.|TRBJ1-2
CASSLSATAYGYTF
TGTGCCAGCAGTTTATCCGCGACAGCCTATGGCTACACCTTC
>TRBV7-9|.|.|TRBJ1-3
CASSPLLVGNTIYF
TGTGCCAGCAGCCCACTTCTCGTTGGAAACACCATATATTTT
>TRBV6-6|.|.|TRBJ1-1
CASSSRGGGRNTEAFF
TGTGCCAGCAGTTCCCGGGGAGGGGGGCGGAACACTGAAGCTTTCTTT
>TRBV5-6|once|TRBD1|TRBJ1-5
CASSSGTGNPQHF
TGTGCCAGCAGTTCCGGGACAGGGAATCCCCAGCATTTT
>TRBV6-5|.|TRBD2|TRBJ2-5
CASSYSTSGRRETQYF
TGTGCCAGCAGTTACTCGACTAGCGGGAGACGGGAGACCCAGTACTTC
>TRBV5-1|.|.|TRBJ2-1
CASSLVSSVVGEQFF
TGCGCCAGCAGCTTGGTGTCTAGCGTTGTGGGTGAGCAGTTCTTC
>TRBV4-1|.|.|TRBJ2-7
CASSQDCIRVNYEQYF
TGCGCCAGCAGCCAAGATTGTATTCGCGTAAACTACGAGCAGTACTTC
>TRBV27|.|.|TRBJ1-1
CASFRSGNTEAFF
TGTGCCAGCTTTAGGAGCGGGAACACTGAAGCTTTCTTT
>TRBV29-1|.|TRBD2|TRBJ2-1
CSVEDAGGSYNEQFF
TGCAGCGTTGAAGATGCGGGGGGGTCCTACAATGAGCAGTTCTTC
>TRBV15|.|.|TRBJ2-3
CATSRGTGTDTQYF
TGTGCCACCAGCAGAGGGACAGGCACAGATACGCAGTATTTT
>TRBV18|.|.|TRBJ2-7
CASSPSGRSYEQYF
TGTGCCAGCTCACCGTCAGGGCGCTCCTACGAGCAGTACTTC
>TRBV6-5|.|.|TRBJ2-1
CASSYRDTGYNEQFF
TGTGCCAGCAGTTACCGGGACACTGGATACAATGAGCAGTTCTTC
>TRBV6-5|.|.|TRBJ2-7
CASSRTGSGEQYF
TGTGCCAGCAGTAGGACTGGGAGCGGCGAGCAGTACTTC
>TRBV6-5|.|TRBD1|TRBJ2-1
CASRDDRGPYNEQFF
TGTGCCAGCAGGGACGACAGGGGGCCGTACAATGAGCAGTTCTTC
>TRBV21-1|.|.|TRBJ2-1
CASSKAPSGRADEQFF
TGTGCCAGCAGCAAAGCCCCTAGCGGGAGGGCCGATGAGCAGTTCTTC
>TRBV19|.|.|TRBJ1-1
CASSLSGLNTEAFF
TGTGCCAGTAGCCTTAGCGGCTTGAACACTGAAGCTTTCTTT
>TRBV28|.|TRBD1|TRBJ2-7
CASSFLDRGYEQYF
TGTGCCAGCAGTTTTCTGGACAGGGGCTACGAGCAGTACTTC
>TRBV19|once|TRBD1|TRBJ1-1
CASSIEGQSFEAFF
TGTGCCAGTAGTATCGAGGGACAGTCTTTCGAAGCTTTCTTT
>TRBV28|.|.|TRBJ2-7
CASTQTGRSYEQYF
TGTGCCAGCACCCAGACAGGGAGGTCCTACGAGCAGTACTTC
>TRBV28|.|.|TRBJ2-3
CASALDTVPPLTYF
TGTGCCAGCGCCCTTGACACTGTACCCCCCTTAACGTATTTT
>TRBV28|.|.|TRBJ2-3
CASSLGAGGDTQYF
TGTGCCAGCAGTTTAGGTGCAGGGGGGGATACGCAGTATTTT
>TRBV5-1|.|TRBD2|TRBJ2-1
CASSSKREGLGTEQFF
TGCGCCAGCAGCTCCAAACGGGAGGGACTAGGGACGGAGCAGTTCTTC
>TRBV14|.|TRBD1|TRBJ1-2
CASSHRGWSNYGYTF
TGTGCCAGCAGTCACAGGGGGTGGAGTAACTATGGCTACACCTTC